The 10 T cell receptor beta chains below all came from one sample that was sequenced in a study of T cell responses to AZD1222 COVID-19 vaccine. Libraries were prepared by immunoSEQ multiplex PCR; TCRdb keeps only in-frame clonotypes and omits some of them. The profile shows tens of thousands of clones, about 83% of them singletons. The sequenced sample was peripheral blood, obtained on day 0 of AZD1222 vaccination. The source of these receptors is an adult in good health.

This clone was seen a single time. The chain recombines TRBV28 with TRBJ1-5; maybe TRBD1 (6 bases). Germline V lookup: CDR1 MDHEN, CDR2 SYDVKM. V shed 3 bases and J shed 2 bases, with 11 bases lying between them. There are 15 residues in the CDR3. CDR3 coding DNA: TGTGCCAGCAGTTTGGGGGGCGACGGCAATCAGCCCCAGCATTTT. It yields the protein CASSLGGDGNQPQHF.

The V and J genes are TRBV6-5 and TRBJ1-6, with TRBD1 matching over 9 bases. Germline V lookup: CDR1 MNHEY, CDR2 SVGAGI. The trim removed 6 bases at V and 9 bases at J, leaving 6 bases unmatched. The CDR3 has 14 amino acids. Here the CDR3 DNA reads TGTGCCAGCAGGGAGACAGGGGGAGGTTCACCCCTCCACTTT. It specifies CASRETGGGSPLHF.

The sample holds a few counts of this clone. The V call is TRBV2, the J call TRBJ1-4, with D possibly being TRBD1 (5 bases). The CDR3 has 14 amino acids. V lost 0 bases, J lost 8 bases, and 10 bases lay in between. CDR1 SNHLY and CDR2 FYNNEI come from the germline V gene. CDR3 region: CASSEAGVGEKLFF. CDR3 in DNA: TGTGCCAGCAGTGAAGCAGGGGTGGGAGAAAAACTGTTTTTT.

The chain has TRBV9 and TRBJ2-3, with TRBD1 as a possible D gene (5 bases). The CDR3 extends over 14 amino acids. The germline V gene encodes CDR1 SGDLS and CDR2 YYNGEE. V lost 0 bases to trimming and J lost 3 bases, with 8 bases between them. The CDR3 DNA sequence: TGTGCCAGCAGCGTAGAAGGGGCTACAGATACGCAGTATTTT. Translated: CASSVEGATDTQYF.

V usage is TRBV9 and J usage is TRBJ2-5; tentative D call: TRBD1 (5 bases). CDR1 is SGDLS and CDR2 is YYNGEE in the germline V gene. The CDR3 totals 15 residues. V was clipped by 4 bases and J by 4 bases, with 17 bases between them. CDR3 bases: TGTGCCAGCAGCACATCCCCAGGGATAGGAGAGACCCAGTACTTC. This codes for CASSTSPGIGETQYF.

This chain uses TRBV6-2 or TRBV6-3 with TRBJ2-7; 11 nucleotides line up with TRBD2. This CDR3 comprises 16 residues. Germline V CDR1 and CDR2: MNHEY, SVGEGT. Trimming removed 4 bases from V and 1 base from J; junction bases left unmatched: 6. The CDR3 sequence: CASSSRLAGISYEQYF. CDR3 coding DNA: TGTGCCAGCAGTTCCCGACTAGCGGGGATATCCTACGAGCAGTACTTC.

The DNA of the CDR3 is TGTGCCAGCAGCGCCAGCGGGGGGTATCTCACAGATACGCAGTATTTT. This sequence encodes CASSASGGYLTDTQYF. The rearrangement links TRBV11-2 to TRBJ2-3, with TRBD2 matching 9 bases. This CDR3 is built from 16 residues. The germline V gene has CDR1 SGHAT and CDR2 FQNNGV. The J segment lost 2 bases and the V segment lost 5 bases, leaving 8 bases of the junction unmatched.

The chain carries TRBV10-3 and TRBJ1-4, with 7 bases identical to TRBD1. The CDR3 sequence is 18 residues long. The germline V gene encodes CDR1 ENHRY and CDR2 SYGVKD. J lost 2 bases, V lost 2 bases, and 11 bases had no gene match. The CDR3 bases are TGTGCCATCAGTGAGCGCCGACAGGGTTTGGCTACTAATGAAAAACTGTTTTTT. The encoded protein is CAISERRQGLATNEKLFF.

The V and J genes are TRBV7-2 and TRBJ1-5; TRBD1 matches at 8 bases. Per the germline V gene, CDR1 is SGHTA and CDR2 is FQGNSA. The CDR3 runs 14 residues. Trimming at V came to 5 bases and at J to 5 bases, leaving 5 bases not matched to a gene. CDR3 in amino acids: CASSPGTGDQPQHF. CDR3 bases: TGTGCCAGCAGCCCTGGGACAGGAGATCAGCCCCAGCATTTT.

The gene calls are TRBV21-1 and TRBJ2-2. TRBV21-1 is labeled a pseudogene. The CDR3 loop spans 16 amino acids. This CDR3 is CASSKPAGGGTGELFF. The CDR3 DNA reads TGTGCCAGCAGCAAACCGGCAGGGGGGGGTACCGGGGAGCTGTTTTTT.